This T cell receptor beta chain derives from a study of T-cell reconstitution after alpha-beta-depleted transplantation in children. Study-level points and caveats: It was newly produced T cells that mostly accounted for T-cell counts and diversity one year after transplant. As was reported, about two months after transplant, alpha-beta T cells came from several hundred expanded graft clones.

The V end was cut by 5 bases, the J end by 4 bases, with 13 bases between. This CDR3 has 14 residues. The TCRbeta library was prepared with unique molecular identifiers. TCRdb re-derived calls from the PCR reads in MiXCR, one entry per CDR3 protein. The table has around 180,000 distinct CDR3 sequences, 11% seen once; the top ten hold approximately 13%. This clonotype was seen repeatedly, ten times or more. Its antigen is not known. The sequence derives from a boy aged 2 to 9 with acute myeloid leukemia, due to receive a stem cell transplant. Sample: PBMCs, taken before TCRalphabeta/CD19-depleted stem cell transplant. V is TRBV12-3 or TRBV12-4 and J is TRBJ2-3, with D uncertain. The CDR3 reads CASSPQIQSDTQYF. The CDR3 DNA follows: TGTGCCAGCAGTCCACAGATTCAATCAGATACGCAGTATTTT.